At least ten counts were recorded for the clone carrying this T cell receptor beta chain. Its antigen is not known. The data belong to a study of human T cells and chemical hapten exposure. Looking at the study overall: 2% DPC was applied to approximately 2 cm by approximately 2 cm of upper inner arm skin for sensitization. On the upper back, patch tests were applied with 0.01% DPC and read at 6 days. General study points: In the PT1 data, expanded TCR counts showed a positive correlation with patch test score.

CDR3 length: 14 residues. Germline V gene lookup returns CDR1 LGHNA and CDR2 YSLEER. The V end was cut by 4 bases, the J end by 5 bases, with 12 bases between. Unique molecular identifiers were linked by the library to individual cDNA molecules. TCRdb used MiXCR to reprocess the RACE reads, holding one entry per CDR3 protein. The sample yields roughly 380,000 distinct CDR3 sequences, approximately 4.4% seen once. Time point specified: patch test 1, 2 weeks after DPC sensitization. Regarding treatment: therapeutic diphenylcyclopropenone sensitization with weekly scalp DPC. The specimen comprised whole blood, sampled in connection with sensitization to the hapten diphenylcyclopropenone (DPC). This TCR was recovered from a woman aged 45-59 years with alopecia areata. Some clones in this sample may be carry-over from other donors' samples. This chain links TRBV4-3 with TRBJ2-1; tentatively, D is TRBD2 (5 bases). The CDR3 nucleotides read TGCGCCAGCAGCCGCTTAGACGGGAACAATGAGCAGTTCTTC. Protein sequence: CASSRLDGNNEQFF.